This passage covers 19 T cell receptor beta chains from one sample sequenced in a study of blood T cell repertoires in COVID-19. The method was immunoSEQ multiplex PCR; TCRdb's version includes in-frame clones alone and lacks a portion of them. Of 110,000 or so clones in the sample, just under 90% are singletons; the top ten hold approximately 4.4%. Sequenced material: peripheral blood. All receptors come from a woman in her forties or fifties with acute or convalescent COVID-19.

This sequence joins TRBV19 and TRBJ1-1, with unresolved D. Germline-derived CDR1 and CDR2 are LNHDA and SQIVND (reference sequence). The ends were cut back, 3 bases at V and 1 base at J, with 6 bases in the middle. The CDR3 is made up of 13 amino acids. The CDR3 nucleotides read TGTGCCAGTAGTATGGAGGGGAACACTGAAGCTTTCTTT. Protein sequence: CASSMEGNTEAFF.

The chain combines TRBV9 with TRBJ2-1; 9 nucleotides align to TRBD2. Germline-derived CDR1 and CDR2 are SGDLS and YYNGEE. The length of the CDR3 is 15 residues. Unmatched junction bases numbered 5, after V lost 0 bases and J lost 7 bases. CDR3 loop: CASSVGAGGENEQFF. For the CDR3, the DNA is TGTGCCAGCAGCGTAGGAGCGGGGGGCGAGAATGAGCAGTTCTTC. Full variable domain (remainder filled in from reference TRBV9 and TRBJ2-1): DSGVTQTPKHLITATGQRVTLRCSPRSGDLSVYWYQQSLDQGLQFLIQYYNGEERAKGNILERFSAQQFPDLHSELNLSSLELGDSALYFCASSVGAGGENEQFFGPGTRLTVL.

This chain uses TRBV20-1 with TRBJ2-1; tentatively, D is TRBD2 (5 bases). Looked up from germline, CDR1 is DFQATT and CDR2 is SNEGSKA (reference sequence). V gave up 3 bases and J gave up 2 bases, with 11 bases separating them. CDR3 length: 14 residues. The CDR3 sequence is CSASGELAYNEQFF. The CDR3 coding sequence is TGCAGTGCTAGTGGGGAGCTAGCCTACAATGAGCAGTTCTTC.

This sequence joins TRBV9 and TRBJ2-7; D not certain. CDR1 and CDR2 (germline): SGDLS, YYNGEE. V lost 4 bases to trimming and J lost 3 bases, with 14 bases between them. This CDR3 has 14 residues. The CDR3, as DNA: TGTGCCAGCAGCCGAGCTCGGGTCAGCTACGAGCAGTACTTC. This translates into CASSRARVSYEQYF.

The chain links TRBV7-9 to TRBJ1-2; perhaps TRBD1 as D (5 bases). CDR1 is SEHNR and CDR2 is FQNEAQ in the germline V gene (reference sequence). The CDR3 length is 13 residues. Between the trimmed V and J ends, which lost 0 bases and 13 bases, there was a span of 15 bases. The CDR3: CASSLAGGIDSTF. The CDR3 bases are TGTGCCAGCAGCTTAGCTGGGGGGATCGACTCCACCTTC.

The chain has TRBV7-9 and TRBJ1-2; 9 nucleotides agree with TRBD1. This CDR3 spans 15 amino acids. V gave up 4 bases and J gave up 6 bases; unmatched junction bases: 9. Germline lookup yields CDR1 SEHNR and CDR2 FQNEAQ (reference sequence). The CDR3 sequence: CASSSRTGGSHGYTF. The CDR3 DNA follows: TGTGCCAGCAGCTCCCGAACAGGGGGCTCCCATGGCTACACCTTC.

The chain links TRBV6-2 or TRBV6-3 to TRBJ1-3; D gene unclear. The V and J ends lost 3 bases and 2 bases respectively, with 2 bases between them. There are 12 residues in the CDR3. Germline CDR1 MNHEY, CDR2 SVGEGT. The CDR3 sequence: CASSYTGNTIYF. The CDR3 coding sequence is TGTGCCAGCAGTTATACTGGAAACACCATATATTTT.

This chain links TRBV29-1 with TRBJ2-1; possible D gene TRBD2, 6 bases. Germline-derived CDR1 and CDR2 are SQVTM and ANQGSEA. The CDR3 extends over 16 amino acids. Trimming removed 6 bases from V and 3 bases from J, with 21 bases in between. As DNA, the CDR3 is TGCAGCGTAGAGTTGGGTGGGGGGTTTGGCTACAATGAGCAGTTCTTC. It translates to CSVELGGGFGYNEQFF.

V is TRBV6-6 and J is TRBJ1-6; D uncertain. This CDR3 spans 16 amino acids. V lost 0 bases and J lost 5, with 11 bases in between. Per germline, CDR1 MNHNY and CDR2 SVGAGI (reference sequence). Written as DNA, the CDR3 is TGTGCCAGCAGTTACTCGATGGGCAGTAATAATTCACCCCTCCACTTT. This sequence encodes CASSYSMGSNNSPLHF.

The chain couples TRBV2 to TRBJ1-2; D is perhaps TRBD1 (6 bases). The length of the CDR3 is 13 residues. Germline loops: CDR1 SNHLY, CDR2 FYNNEI. The germline V and J ends were trimmed by 8 bases and 8 bases, with 18 bases remaining between them. DNA for the CDR3: TGTGCCAGCGGGGGGGACATCCCTAGAGGCTACACCTTC. Residues: CASGGDIPRGYTF.

The rearrangement joins TRBV6-4 to TRBJ2-5, with a weak D call TRBD2 (6 bases). The CDR3 covers 14 residues. The ends were cut back, 0 bases at V and 2 bases at J, with 7 bases in the middle. From germline, CDR1 is MRHNA and CDR2 SNTAGT. CDR3 sequence (DNA): TGTGCCAGCAGTGACTCGAGCGGGCAAGAGACCCAGTACTTC. Amino acid sequence: CASSDSSGQETQYF.

The chain links TRBV6-1 to TRBJ2-1; a weak D match, TRBD2 (6 bases). Between the trimmed V and J ends, which lost 0 bases and 3 bases, there was a span of 15 bases. The CDR3 has 17 residues. Germline loops: CDR1 MNHNS, CDR2 SASEGT. CDR3 in amino acids: CASSEALPGLLYNEQFF. The DNA of the CDR3 is TGTGCCAGCAGTGAAGCGCTTCCGGGACTCCTCTACAATGAGCAGTTCTTC.

This chain uses TRBV28 with TRBJ2-7; D possibly corresponds to TRBD1 (5 bases). V gave up 2 bases and J gave up 4 bases, with 12 bases separating them. Germline values: CDR1 MDHEN, CDR2 SYDVKM. The CDR3 is 14 residues long. The CDR3 DNA reads as TGTGCCAGCAGTTTAGACAGCTGGAATTACGAGCAGTACTTC. It codes for CASSLDSWNYEQYF.

Note on this clone: Other DNA sequences of this sample code for an identical CDR3. The V and J genes are TRBV5-1 and TRBJ1-2, with D possibly being TRBD1 (6 bases). The CDR3 covers 15 residues. CDR1 SGHRS and CDR2 YFSETQ come from the germline V gene. Trimming left V 6 bases short and J 11 bases short, with 26 bases between. The CDR3 region is CASNHGDTGLGGYTF. In nucleotides, the CDR3 is TGCGCCAGCAACCATGGGGACACTGGGTTAGGTGGTTACACCTTC.

This chain joins TRBV20-1 and TRBJ2-1, with D possibly matching TRBD1 (6 bases). The CDR3 has 13 amino acids. Per germline, CDR1 DFQATT and CDR2 SNEGSKA (reference sequence). The V end was cut by 3 bases, the J end by 1 base, with 7 bases between. CDR3 residues: CSASRGSYNEQFF. The CDR3, as DNA: TGCAGTGCTAGTAGGGGGTCCTACAATGAGCAGTTCTTC.

This clone was picked up a small number of times. The chain recombines TRBV5-6 with TRBJ2-5, with 7 bases identical to TRBD2. This CDR3 contains 15 residues. Germline V lookup: CDR1 SGHDT, CDR2 YYEEEE. V lost 3 bases and J lost 2; bases outside the gene matches: 7. In DNA, the CDR3 is TGTGCCAGCAGCTCAGCGACGGGGGGACAAGAGACCCAGTACTTC. It codes for CASSSATGGQETQYF.

This chain links TRBV28 with TRBJ1-1; no clear D gene. Germline CDR1 is MDHEN and CDR2 is SYDVKM. This CDR3 region has 13 residues. Trimming left V 3 bases short and J 10 bases short, with 15 bases between. CDR3 nucleotide sequence: TGTGCCAGCAGTTTCGGGGTTCCTGGAGTAGCTTTCTTT. It is translated as CASSFGVPGVAFF.

This clone was seen once. The V gene is TRBV11-3, the J gene TRBJ2-2; D gene unclear. The ends were cut back, 0 bases at V and 6 bases at J, with 5 bases in the middle. The CDR3 spans 13 residues. Germline CDR1 reads SGHNT; CDR2 reads YENEEA. The CDR3 is CASSLDQSGELFF. CDR3 sequence (DNA): TGTGCCAGCAGCTTAGATCAATCCGGGGAGCTGTTTTTT. The variable domain in full, with the rest retrieved from reference TRBV11-3 and TRBJ2-2, is EAGVVQSPRYKIIEKKQPVAFWCNPISGHNTLYWYLQNLGQGPELLIRYENEEAVDDSQLPKDRFSAERLKGVDSTLKIQPAELGDSAVYLCASSLDQSGELFFGEGSRLTVL.

The V and J genes are TRBV24-1 and TRBJ1-5, with TRBD1 matching over 7 bases. Trimming removed 2 bases from V and 2 bases from J; junction bases left unmatched: 2. Germline V lookup: CDR1 KGHDR, CDR2 SFDVKD. This CDR3 contains 15 residues. The CDR3 spells CATSDSGQGNQPQHF. The DNA of the CDR3 is TGTGCCACCAGTGATTCCGGACAGGGCAATCAGCCCCAGCATTTT.